This TCR beta chain was captured in a study of T cell responses to AZD1222 COVID-19 vaccine. Overall study findings and caveats: As reported, nearly half of all spike-specific TCRs target variant regions that are unmutated. When two AZD1222 doses had been given, Spike-specific TCR breadth and depth rose.

To note about this clone: The antigen is unknown.

TCRdb's copy holds only in-frame clones and misses some; the assay was immunoSEQ multiplex PCR. This sample yields about 110,000 clones, of which around 83% are seen a single time; around 3.2% belongs to the top ten. CDR3 length: 14 residues. The specimen was peripheral blood, collected on day 0 of AZD1222 vaccination. The clonotype comes from an adult in good health. The chain carries TRBV21-1 and TRBJ1-5; no DNA check was done on the table's D call, TRBD1. TRBV21-1 is labeled a pseudogene. The CDR3, as DNA: TGTGCCAGGGCAGGACAGGGGATTAATCAGCCCCAGCATTTT. This codes for CARAGQGINQPQHF.